The 12 T cell receptor beta chains reported below all come from one sample, sequenced in a study of T-cell memory formation after mild COVID-19. TCRdb processed the 5' RACE reads anew with MiXCR; each CDR3 protein has one entry. The table records approximately 450,000 distinct CDR3 sequences, 18% of them present only once. The sample consisted of PBMCs or a T cell subset sorted from them (not recorded which). The receptors derive from an adult woman who had mild COVID-19 (a few samples of this study predate the infection). Cell type and time point are not known.

This clonotype showed up just a few times. This chain joins TRBV7-9 and TRBJ2-1; weak D call: TRBD1 (5 bases). V dropped 5 bases and J dropped 6 bases, with 20 bases sitting between them. Germline CDR1 and CDR2: SEHNR and FQNEAQ (reference sequence). CDR3 length: 16 residues. CDR3 DNA sequence: TGTGCCAGCAGCCGCACCCAGGGCATCCTTCCCAATGAGCAGTTCTTC. Its translation: CASSRTQGILPNEQFF.

This clonotype was counted between two and nine times. This sequence joins TRBV19 and TRBJ2-7, with D tentatively TRBD2 (5 bases). Trimming removed 4 bases at V and 5 bases at J, with 9 bases between. This CDR3 has 12 residues. CDR1 is LNHDA and CDR2 is SQIVND in the germline V gene (reference sequence). For the CDR3, the DNA is TGTGCCAGTAGTACCGGGGTGCACGAGCAGTACTTC. The encoded protein is CASSTGVHEQYF.

This clonotype turned up a few times. The CDR3 here is CASSSIAGPSTDTQYF. The CDR3 DNA reads as TGTGCCAGCAGCTCGATAGCGGGACCTAGCACAGATACGCAGTATTTT. The chain carries TRBV7-3 and TRBJ2-3, with TRBD2 matching 8 bases. CDR3 length equals 16 residues. Unmatched junction bases numbered 6, after V lost 4 bases and J lost 0 bases. Germline loops: CDR1 SGHTA, CDR2 FQGTGA.

V gene TRBV20-1 combines with J gene TRBJ1-1, with D unresolved. Trimming took off 6 bases at V and 1 base at J, with 15 bases between the two ends. This CDR3 is built from 14 residues. Germline V CDR1 and CDR2: DFQATT, SNEGSKA (reference sequence). The CDR3: CSAKDGSQNTEAFF. CDR3 sequence (DNA): TGCAGTGCCAAGGACGGAAGCCAGAACACTGAAGCTTTCTTT.

J is TRBJ2-1 and V is TRBV7-2; no reliable D call. The CDR3 sequence is 15 residues long. Germline V gene lookup returns CDR1 SGHTA and CDR2 FQGNSA. Deletions cut 5 bases from V and 0 bases from J, with 11 bases between. The CDR3 region is CASSRQSSSYNEQFF. The CDR3, as DNA: TGTGCCAGCAGCCGACAATCAAGCTCCTACAATGAGCAGTTCTTC.

This clonotype has more than one count but fewer than ten. The CDR3 region is CASSFDRGAADTQYF. The CDR3 coding sequence is TGCGCCAGCAGCTTTGACAGGGGCGCCGCAGATACGCAGTATTTT. The rearrangement links TRBV5-1 to TRBJ2-3; 8 bases fit TRBD1. Trimming at V came to 2 bases and at J to 4 bases, leaving 6 bases not matched to a gene. The CDR3 runs 15 residues. The germline gives CDR1 SGHRS, CDR2 YFSETQ.

The chain combines TRBV18 with TRBJ2-3; a possible D gene is TRBD2 (6 bases). The V and J ends lost 3 bases and 1 base respectively, with 8 bases between them. This CDR3 is built from 14 residues. The germline V gene encodes CDR1 KGHSH and CDR2 LQKENI. The CDR3 reads CASSPGTRTDTQYF. CDR3 bases: TGTGCCAGCTCACCCGGGACTCGCACAGATACGCAGTATTTT.

This chain links TRBV27 with TRBJ1-2, with 11 bases identical to TRBD1. Germline CDR1 is MNHEY and CDR2 is SMNVEV (reference sequence). This CDR3 spans 16 amino acids. J gave up 4 bases and V 2 bases, and 6 bases lay outside the gene matches. CDR3 coding DNA: TGTGCCAGCAGTTTACAAGGGACAGGGGGACCCTATGGCTACACCTTC. This gives the protein CASSLQGTGGPYGYTF.

The rearrangement links TRBV15 to TRBJ1-6; 8 nucleotides align to TRBD1. The CDR3 runs to 17 residues. The V gene end was trimmed by 0 bases and the J gene end by 8 bases; junction bases not matched to a gene: 9. Per germline, CDR1 LNHNV and CDR2 YYDKDF (reference sequence). The CDR3 coding sequence is TGTGCCACCAGCAGAGATCATCCGAGACAGGGGCATTCACCCCTCCACTTT. Translated, it gives CATSRDHPRQGHSPLHF. Full variable domain (rest looked up from reference TRBV15 and TRBJ1-6): DAMVIQNPRYQVTQFGKPVTLSCSQTLNHNVMYWYQQKSSQAPKLLFHYYDKDFNNEADTPDNFQSRRPNTSFCFLDIRSPGLGDTAMYLCATSRDHPRQGHSPLHFGNGTRLTVT.

This clonotype showed up many times. The genes are TRBV6-5 and TRBJ1-1; D is uncertain. The CDR3 is 13 residues long. The V end was cut by 3 bases, the J end by 0 bases, with 5 bases between. Germline V gene data show CDR1 as MNHEY and CDR2 as SVGAGI. The chain's CDR3 is CASSYELNTEAFF. Here the CDR3 DNA reads TGTGCCAGCAGTTATGAGCTGAACACTGAAGCTTTCTTT.

Only a few counts were recorded for this clonotype. The V call is TRBV2, the J call TRBJ1-1; maybe TRBD1 (5 bases). CDR1 is SNHLY and CDR2 is FYNNEI in the germline V gene. V was shortened by 2 bases and J by 7 bases, with 11 bases between the two germline ends. CDR3 length: 13 amino acids. The CDR3 DNA reads as TGTGCCAGCAGTGAAATCGGGACCCTTGAAGCTTTCTTT. This translates into CASSEIGTLEAFF.

The chain is built from TRBV12-3 or TRBV12-4 and TRBJ1-1; 7 positions agree with TRBD1. V was clipped by 5 bases and J by 3 bases; unmatched bases: 6. This CDR3 has 14 amino acids. CDR3 residues: CASSQATGHTEAFF. The DNA for the CDR3 is TGTGCCAGCAGTCAAGCGACAGGGCACACTGAAGCTTTCTTT.